This entry concerns a single TCR beta chain. This specimen belongs to a study of technical replicates of blood from several donors. Per the germline V gene, CDR1 is SGHRS and CDR2 is YFSETQ. The CDR3 totals 16 residues. V lost 1 base to trimming and J lost 3 bases, with 15 bases between them. This table comes from immunoSEQ multiplex PCR, and its TCRdb copy is limited to in-frame clones, with some not included. The repertoire holds about 71,000 clones, with 80% to 95% as singletons. The chain carries TRBV5-1 and TRBJ2-3, with D maybe TRBD2 (6 bases). The sequence came from a human donor in good health. Sequenced input: T cells isolated from PBMCs. CDR3 sequence reads: CASSLSAGRGTDTQYF. Here the CDR3 DNA reads TGCGCCAGCAGCTTGAGCGCGGGACGCGGGACAGATACGCAGTATTTT. Together with reference TRBV5-1 and TRBJ2-3, the CDR3 gives the full variable domain: KAGVTQTPRYLIKTRGQQVTLSCSPISGHRSVSWYQQTPGQGLQFLFEYFSETQRNKGNFPGRFSGRQFSNSRSEMNVSTLELGDSALYLCASSLSAGRGTDTQYFGPGTRLTVL.